The 10 T cell receptor beta chains reported below all come from one sample, sequenced in a study of regulatory T cells in long-lasting Graves disease. iRepertoire HTBI primers and Arm-PCR of CDR3 regions built TCR beta libraries. TCRdb used MiXCR to reprocess the multiplex PCR reads, holding one entry per CDR3 protein. The profile shows 550,000 to 650,000 distinct CDR3 sequences, about 16% of them singletons. Time point noted: newly diagnosed GD, antithyroid drugs for less than 3 months. Following extraction of RNA from PBMCs, that RNA was used to make the TCR library. These data are also associated with another study on T cells in Graves' hyperthyroidism and ophthalmopathy.

Sequences were derived from peripheral blood mononuclear cells (PBMCs), sampled at new diagnosis, from a patient treated with antithyroid drugs. The receptors shown here come from a man between 18 and 29 years old with Graves disease.

This clonotype occurred a few times. V usage is TRBV27 and J usage is TRBJ1-5; D is ambiguous. The CDR3 has 14 amino acids. In germline, CDR1 is MNHEY, CDR2 SMNVEV (reference sequence). V shed 3 bases and J shed 4 bases, with 10 bases lying between them. CDR3 nucleotides: TGTGCCAGCAGTTTGGTCAGGTCTAATCAGCCCCAGCATTTT. This translates into CASSLVRSNQPQHF.

The chain combines TRBV9 with TRBJ2-1, with TRBD2 matching over 8 bases. The J call may be faulty, since TRBJ2-7 better matches the DNA end. This CDR3 has 15 amino acids. Germline lookup yields CDR1 SGDLS and CDR2 YYNGEE. DNA of the CDR3: TGTGCCAGCACCCCACGGGGGGGTTCCTACAATGAGCAGTACTTC. Residues: CASTPRGGSYNEQYF.

The table lists this clonotype with many counts. The V and J genes are TRBV2 and TRBJ1-1; D may be TRBD1 (6 bases). The CDR3 extends over 15 amino acids. Germline V CDR1 and CDR2: SNHLY, FYNNEI. The V gene lost 1 base and the J gene lost 4 bases, with 13 bases spanning the gap. CDR3 DNA: TGTGCCAGCAGTGAAGGGGGGGCCGCGTTCACTGAAGCTTTCTTT. As protein: CASSEGGAAFTEAFF.

This clonotype was seen many times. The chain uses TRBV28 and TRBJ2-5, with D hard to call. V lost 4 bases, J lost 2 bases, and 11 bases lay in between. The V gene's germline CDR1 is MDHEN and CDR2 SYDVKM. CDR3 length: 14 residues. Here the CDR3 DNA reads TGTGCCAGCAGTTCCGGGCAGGCTCAAGAGACCCAGTACTTC. Translated: CASSSGQAQETQYF.

The table lists this clonotype with a few counts. J is TRBJ2-2 and V is TRBV10-3; 11 positions match TRBD2. Germline lookup yields CDR1 ENHRY and CDR2 SYGVKD. Trimming removed 4 bases from V and 4 bases from J; junction bases left unmatched: 2. CDR3 length: 15 residues. The chain's CDR3 is CAISGSGRGTGELFF. CDR3 DNA: TGTGCCATCAGTGGTAGCGGGAGGGGCACCGGGGAGCTGTTTTTT.

This clonotype occurred a few times. The V call is TRBV12-3 or TRBV12-4, the J call TRBJ2-2, with 12 bases fitting TRBD2. The CDR3 runs to 16 residues. V shed 5 bases and J 7 bases; nucleotides not matched to a gene: 8. The CDR3 loop reads CASSPPGLAGLGELFF. The CDR3 region has the DNA TGTGCCAGCAGTCCGCCGGGACTAGCGGGCCTCGGGGAGCTGTTTTTT.

The table lists this clonotype with a few counts. This chain uses TRBV20-1 with TRBJ1-6; TRBD1 agrees at 7 bases. V lost 1 base to trimming and J lost 7 bases; unmatched junction nucleotides: 7. The CDR3 has 15 residues. CDR1 is DFQATT, CDR2 SNEGSKA, per germline (reference sequence). Here the CDR3 reads CSARVEGAPNSPLHF. CDR3 DNA sequence: TGCAGTGCTAGAGTTGAGGGGGCGCCGAATTCACCCCTCCACTTT.

The chain carries TRBV5-1 and TRBJ1-2, with D hard to call. This CDR3 is built from 14 residues. Trimming pared 0 bases from V and 8 bases from J, leaving 14 bases between. Germline loops: CDR1 SGHRS, CDR2 YFSETQ. The CDR3 region is CASSLGIQRGGYTF. The DNA of the CDR3 is TGCGCCAGCAGCTTGGGCATTCAACGGGGAGGCTACACCTTC.

This clonotype was observed at least ten times. This chain uses TRBV15 with TRBJ1-1, with D tentatively TRBD1 (5 bases). The CDR3 extends over 14 amino acids. V was clipped by 1 base and J by 1 base, with 7 bases between them. Germline V gene data show CDR1 as LNHNV and CDR2 as YYDKDF (reference sequence). In nucleotides, the CDR3 is TGTGCCACCAGCAGAGCAACAGGGAACACTGAAGCTTTCTTT. Protein: CATSRATGNTEAFF.

This rearrangement joins TRBV10-3 to TRBJ2-1, with a tentative D call TRBD1 (5 bases). Germline CDR1 and CDR2: ENHRY and SYGVKD. The germline V and J ends were trimmed by 3 bases and 6 bases, with 21 bases remaining between them. The CDR3 is 17 amino acids. For the CDR3, the DNA is TGTGCCATCAGTGAAGAACAGGTCAGGGAAGTTTTCAATGAGCAGTTCTTC. Protein product: CAISEEQVREVFNEQFF.